The 18 T cell receptor beta chains below all came from one sample that was sequenced in a study of shared clonotypes between healthy human individuals. The method was immunoSEQ multiplex PCR; TCRdb's version includes in-frame clones alone and lacks a portion of them. The sample records about 2 million clones, roughly 96% being singletons. Specimen: naive CD4+ T cells sorted from blood. The subset was: CD45RA+ positively selected. The receptors come from a man between 18 and 29 years old in good health.

This clone was counted between two and nine times. The same CDR3 is also encoded by other DNA sequences in this sample. The V and J genes are TRBV7-2 and TRBJ2-5; tentatively, D is TRBD2 (5 bases). The CDR3 has 13 residues. Trimming pared 1 base from V and 4 bases from J, leaving 7 bases between. The germline gives CDR1 SGHTA, CDR2 FQGNSA. CDR3 loop: CASSLGTLETQYF. In nucleotides, the CDR3 is TGTGCCAGCAGCTTAGGGACTCTAGAGACCCAGTACTTC. Complete variable domain (other parts from reference TRBV7-2 and TRBJ2-5): GAGVSQSPSNKVTEKGKDVELRCDPISGHTALYWYRQSLGQGLEFLIYFQGNSAPDKSGLPSDRFSAERTGGSVSTLTIQRTQQEDSAVYLCASSLGTLETQYFGPGTRLLVL.

The chain uses TRBV7-9 and TRBJ2-5; 7 bases match TRBD2. The V gene end was trimmed by 5 bases and the J gene end by 5 bases; junction bases not matched to a gene: 17. The CDR3 length is 17 residues. CDR1 is SEHNR and CDR2 is FQNEAQ in the germline V gene (reference sequence). The CDR3 DNA is TGTGCCAGCAGCCAAAAATTATCTAGCGGAGGTGGGGAGACCCAGTACTTC. It codes for CASSQKLSSGGGETQYF.

This sequence joins TRBV10-3 and TRBJ2-7; D perhaps matches TRBD2 (7 bases). CDR3 length: 15 residues. Germline values: CDR1 ENHRY, CDR2 SYGVKD. The V end lost 3 bases, the J end lost 3 bases, and 15 bases lay between the germline ends. The CDR3 region is CAISDRGATGYEQYF. CDR3 nucleotide sequence: TGTGCCATCAGTGACCGGGGGGCTACCGGCTACGAGCAGTACTTC.

The CDR3 nucleotides read TGTGCCAGCAGCGTAGAGGTAACTAGCTCAAACACCGGGGAGCTGTTTTTT. Its translation: CASSVEVTSSNTGELFF. This chain uses TRBV9 with TRBJ2-2; D is possibly TRBD2 (6 bases). CDR1 is SGDLS and CDR2 is YYNGEE in the germline V gene. The CDR3 covers 17 residues. V lost 0 bases and J 2 bases, leaving 14 bases between the germline ends. The variable domain in full, completed from reference TRBV9 and TRBJ2-2, reads DSGVTQTPKHLITATGQRVTLRCSPRSGDLSVYWYQQSLDQGLQFLIQYYNGEERAKGNILERFSAQQFPDLHSELNLSSLELGDSALYFCASSVEVTSSNTGELFFGEGSRLTVL.

V usage is TRBV12-2 and J usage is TRBJ1-3. TRBV12-2 is marked as a pseudogene. This CDR3 has 9 residues. The CDR3 reads CARRNTIYF. CDR3 bases: TGTGCAAGAAGAAACACCATATATTTT.

The chain recombines TRBV7-9 with TRBJ2-3; 8 positions agree with TRBD1. The CDR3 runs to 16 residues. After removal of 5 bases from V and 1 base from J, the junction contained 8 bases not matched to a gene. Germline V lookup: CDR1 SEHNR, CDR2 FQNEAQ (reference sequence). CDR3 nucleotide sequence: TGTGCCAGCAGCGCATTCTTGGACAGGGGCACAGATACGCAGTATTTT. Translation gives CASSAFLDRGTDTQYF. The whole variable domain, remainder taken from reference TRBV7-9 and TRBJ2-3, is DTGVSQNPRHKITKRGQNVTFRCDPISEHNRLYWYRQTLGQGPEFLTYFQNEAQLEKSRLLSDRFSAERPKGSFSTLEIQRTEQGDSAMYLCASSAFLDRGTDTQYFGPGTRLTVL.

Points on this clone: A read error may explain this, as a much larger clone is one base away. The sample has other DNA sequences that encode this CDR3 too. The chain employs TRBV2 and TRBJ2-5, with unresolved D. V lost 6 bases to trimming and J lost 5 bases, with 7 bases between them. This CDR3 region has 11 residues. CDR1 and CDR2 (germline): SNHLY, FYNNEI. For the CDR3, the DNA is TGTGCCAGCAGCCTAGGGGAGACCCAGTACTTC. This encodes CASSLGETQYF.

This rearrangement joins TRBV6-5 to TRBJ1-6; no clear D gene. Germline CDR1 reads MNHEY; CDR2 reads SVGAGI. The CDR3 runs to 15 residues. With 5 bases removed from V and 8 bases from J, the gap between germline ends came to 16 bases. The CDR3 spells CASSPLSEVDSPLHF. CDR3 sequence (DNA): TGTGCCAGCAGTCCACTTTCAGAGGTCGATTCACCCCTCCACTTT.

This clone was picked up one time. This chain links TRBV2 with TRBJ2-1; perhaps TRBD2 as D (7 bases). CDR3 length: 15 residues. From germline, CDR1 is SNHLY and CDR2 FYNNEI. Trimming shortened V by 4 bases and J by 9 bases, and 19 bases separated the two germline ends. CDR3 residues: CASSGGGGSKGEQFF. CDR3 DNA: TGTGCCAGCAGTGGGGGCGGGGGCTCCAAGGGTGAGCAGTTCTTC.

The sample holds one count of this clone. The chain combines TRBV28 with TRBJ1-2; D gene unclear. The CDR3 runs to 14 residues. V lost 0 bases to trimming and J lost 2 bases, with 7 bases between them. Germline CDR1 and CDR2: MDHEN and SYDVKM. CDR3 in DNA: TGTGCCAGCAGTTTATGGACGGAAAACTATGGCTACACCTTC. Its translation: CASSLWTENYGYTF.

The chain employs TRBV6-5 and TRBJ1-3; TRBD1 might be the D (6 bases). The CDR3 length is 14 residues. The V and J ends lost 6 bases and 5 bases respectively, with 14 bases between them. Per germline, CDR1 MNHEY and CDR2 SVGAGI. The CDR3 DNA reads as TGTGCCAGCAGCCTCGTGGGGGGGCGAAACACCATATATTTT. It is translated as CASSLVGGRNTIYF.

The J gene is TRBJ2-1, the V gene TRBV10-3; D not certain. This CDR3 region has 12 residues. Germline assignment: CDR1 ENHRY and CDR2 SYGVKD. The germline V and J ends were trimmed by 5 bases and 5 bases, with 7 bases remaining between them. The CDR3 nucleotides are TGTGCCATCAGTCCTGGGGACAATGAGCAGTTCTTC. This gives the protein CAISPGDNEQFF.

On this clone itself: Distinct nucleotide sequences in the sample also encode this CDR3. V and J are TRBV18 and TRBJ1-5, with D maybe TRBD1 (5 bases). Germline CDR1 reads KGHSH; CDR2 reads LQKENI. The CDR3 consists of 13 residues. Trimming left V 6 bases short and J 2 bases short, with 8 bases between. The DNA of the CDR3 is TGTGCCAGCTCTGGGGACGGCAATCAGCCCCAGCATTTT. Translation: CASSGDGNQPQHF.

The chain combines TRBV27 with TRBJ1-1; weak D call: TRBD1 (6 bases). In germline, CDR1 is MNHEY, CDR2 SMNVEV (reference sequence). The CDR3 length is 15 residues. V lost 5 bases and J lost 3, with 16 bases in between. The chain's CDR3 is CASSTFGGWDTEAFF. The DNA of the CDR3 is TGTGCCAGCAGTACGTTTGGGGGCTGGGACACTGAAGCTTTCTTT.

This chain uses TRBV29-1 with TRBJ2-7; 14 nucleotides line up with TRBD2. The CDR3 totals 14 residues. Germline CDR1 SQVTM, CDR2 ANQGSEA. The V segment lost 7 bases and the J segment 6 bases; nucleotides outside the gene matches: 8. The CDR3 reads CSGAGTSGSGEQYF. CDR3 nucleotides: TGCAGCGGGGCCGGGACTAGCGGGAGTGGCGAGCAGTACTTC.

This chain links TRBV7-2 with TRBJ2-7; 8 bases are shared with TRBD2. V lost 0 bases, J lost 2 bases, and 6 bases stayed unmatched. CDR1 is SGHTA and CDR2 is FQGNSA in the germline V gene. The CDR3 runs to 16 residues. CDR3 residues: CASSLAASGGPYEQYF. In nucleotides, the CDR3 is TGTGCCAGCAGCTTAGCGGCCAGCGGGGGACCCTACGAGCAGTACTTC.

The V call is TRBV30, the J call TRBJ2-7; perhaps TRBD1 as D (5 bases). The V gene's germline CDR1 is GTSNPN and CDR2 SVGIG (reference sequence). Between the trimmed V and J ends, which lost 2 bases and 2 bases, there was a span of 7 bases. This CDR3 is built from 12 residues. This CDR3 reads CAWSPGTYEQYF. The DNA for the CDR3 is TGTGCCTGGAGTCCAGGGACCTACGAGCAGTACTTC.

The chain has TRBV11-2 and TRBJ2-3, with unresolved D. Trimming removed 1 base from V and 1 base from J, with 9 bases in between. This CDR3 comprises 15 residues. Germline V gene data show CDR1 as SGHAT and CDR2 as FQNNGV. The CDR3 here is CASSLGARGTDTQYF. The DNA of the CDR3 is TGTGCCAGCAGCTTAGGGGCGCGTGGCACAGATACGCAGTATTTT.